This T cell receptor beta chain stems from a study of control samples from healthy donors and cancer patients. The CDR3 totals 17 residues. V gave up 1 base and J gave up 2 bases, with 16 bases separating them. The germline CDR1 and CDR2 sequences are LGHNA and YSLEER. Assay: immunoSEQ multiplex PCR; the TCRdb copy retains only in-frame clones and omits some. The sample contains around 72,000 clones, around 84% of which appear only once. Sequences were obtained from blood. The source of this sequence is a man aged 50 to 60 in good health. J is TRBJ2-3 and V is TRBV4-3; perhaps TRBD2 as D (5 bases). CDR3 loop: CASSQGMDSKYTDTQYF. The CDR3 DNA reads as TGCGCCAGCAGCCAAGGAATGGACTCCAAATACACAGATACGCAGTATTTT.